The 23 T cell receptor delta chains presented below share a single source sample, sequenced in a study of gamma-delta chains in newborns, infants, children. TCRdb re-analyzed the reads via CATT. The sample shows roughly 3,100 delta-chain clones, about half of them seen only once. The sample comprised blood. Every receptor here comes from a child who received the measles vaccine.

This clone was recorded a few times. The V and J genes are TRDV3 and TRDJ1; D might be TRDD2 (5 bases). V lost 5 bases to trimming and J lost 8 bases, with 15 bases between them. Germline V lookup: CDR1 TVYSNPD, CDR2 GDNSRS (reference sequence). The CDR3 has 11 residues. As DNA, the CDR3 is TGTGCCCTTCCGCGGCTCGTCAAACTCATCTTT. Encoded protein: CALPRLVKLIF.

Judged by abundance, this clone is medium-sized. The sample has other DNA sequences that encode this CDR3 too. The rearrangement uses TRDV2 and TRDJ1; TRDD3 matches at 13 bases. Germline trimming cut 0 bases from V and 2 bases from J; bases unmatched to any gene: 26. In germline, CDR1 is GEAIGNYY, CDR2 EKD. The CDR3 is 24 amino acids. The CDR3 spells CACDTVRGLPLLGDTHKGTDKLIF. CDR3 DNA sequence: TGTGCCTGTGACACCGTGAGGGGACTGCCCTTACTGGGGGATACGCATAAGGGGACCGATAAACTCATCTTT.

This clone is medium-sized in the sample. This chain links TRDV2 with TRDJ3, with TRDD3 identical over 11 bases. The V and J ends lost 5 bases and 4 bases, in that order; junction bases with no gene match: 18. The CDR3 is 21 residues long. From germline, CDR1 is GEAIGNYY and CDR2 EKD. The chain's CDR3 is CACGSWGILDIESWDTRQMFF. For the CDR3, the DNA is TGTGCCTGTGGGAGCTGGGGGATACTAGACATCGAGTCGTGGGACACCCGACAGATGTTTTTC.

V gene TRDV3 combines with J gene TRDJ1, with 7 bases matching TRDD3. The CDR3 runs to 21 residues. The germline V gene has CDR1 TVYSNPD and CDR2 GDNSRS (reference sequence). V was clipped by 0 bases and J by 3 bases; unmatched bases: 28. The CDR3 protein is CAFRDTSYWGLFRHGADKLIF. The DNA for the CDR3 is TGTGCCTTTAGGGATACTTCTTACTGGGGCCTCTTTAGACACGGCGCCGATAAACTCATCTTT. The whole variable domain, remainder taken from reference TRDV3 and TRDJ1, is CDKVTQSSPDQTVASGSEVVLLCTYDTVYSNPDLFWYRIRPDYSFQFVFYGDNSRSEGADFTQGRFSVKHILTQKAFHLVISPVRTEDSATYYCAFRDTSYWGLFRHGADKLIFGKGTRVTVEP.

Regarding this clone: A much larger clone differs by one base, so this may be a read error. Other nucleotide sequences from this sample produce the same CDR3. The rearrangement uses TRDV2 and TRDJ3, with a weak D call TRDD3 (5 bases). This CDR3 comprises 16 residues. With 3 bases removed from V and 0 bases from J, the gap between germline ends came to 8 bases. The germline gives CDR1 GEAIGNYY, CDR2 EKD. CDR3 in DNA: TGTGCCTGTGACTGGGGAAGCTCCTGGGACACCCGACAGATGTTTTTC. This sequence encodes CACDWGSSWDTRQMFF.

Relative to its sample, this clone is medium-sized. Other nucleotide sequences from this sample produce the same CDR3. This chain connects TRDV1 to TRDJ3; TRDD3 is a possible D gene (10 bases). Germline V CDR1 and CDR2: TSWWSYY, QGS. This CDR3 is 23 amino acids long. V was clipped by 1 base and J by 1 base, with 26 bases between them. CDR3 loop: CALGERRLPTWGIHSWDTRQMFF. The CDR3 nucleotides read TGTGCTCTTGGGGAACGTCGCCTTCCTACGTGGGGGATACATTCCTGGGACACCCGACAGATGTTTTTC.

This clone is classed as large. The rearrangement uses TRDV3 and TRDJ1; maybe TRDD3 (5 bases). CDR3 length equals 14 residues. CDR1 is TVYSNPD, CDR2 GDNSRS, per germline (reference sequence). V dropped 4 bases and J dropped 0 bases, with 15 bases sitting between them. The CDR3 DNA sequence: TGTGCCTCGAAGAGCTGGGATGACACCGATAAACTCATCTTT. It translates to CASKSWDDTDKLIF.

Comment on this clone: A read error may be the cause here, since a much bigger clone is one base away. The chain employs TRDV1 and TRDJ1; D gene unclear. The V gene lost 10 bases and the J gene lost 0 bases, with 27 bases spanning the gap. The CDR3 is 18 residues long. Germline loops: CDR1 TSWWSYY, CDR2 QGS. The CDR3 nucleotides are TGTGCTCCCACCGGGACTTCTTCTGGCCCCAAGTACACCGATAAACTCATCTTT. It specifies CAPTGTSSGPKYTDKLIF.

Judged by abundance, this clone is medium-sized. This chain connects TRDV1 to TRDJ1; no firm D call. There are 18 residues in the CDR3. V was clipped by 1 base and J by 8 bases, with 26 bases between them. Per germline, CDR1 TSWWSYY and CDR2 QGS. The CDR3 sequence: CALGERVFFRLWAKKLIF. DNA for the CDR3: TGTGCTCTTGGGGAACGGGTCTTCTTCAGATTATGGGCGAAAAAACTCATCTTT.

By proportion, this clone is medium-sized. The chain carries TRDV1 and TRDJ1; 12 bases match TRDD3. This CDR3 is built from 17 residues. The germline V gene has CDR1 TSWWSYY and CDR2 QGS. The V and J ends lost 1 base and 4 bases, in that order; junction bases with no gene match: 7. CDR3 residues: CALGERPGGYGGDKLIF. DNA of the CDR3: TGTGCTCTTGGGGAACGACCTGGGGGATACGGGGGCGATAAACTCATCTTT.

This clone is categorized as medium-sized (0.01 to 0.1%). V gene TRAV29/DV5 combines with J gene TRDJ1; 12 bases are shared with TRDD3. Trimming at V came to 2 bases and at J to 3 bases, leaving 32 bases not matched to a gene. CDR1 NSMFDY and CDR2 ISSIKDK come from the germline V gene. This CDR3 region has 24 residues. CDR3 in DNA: TGTGCAGCAAGATTCATATCTAGGGCTAAGGCATACTGGGGGATACCTACTTGGGCCGATAAACTCATCTTT. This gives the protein CAARFISRAKAYWGIPTWADKLIF.

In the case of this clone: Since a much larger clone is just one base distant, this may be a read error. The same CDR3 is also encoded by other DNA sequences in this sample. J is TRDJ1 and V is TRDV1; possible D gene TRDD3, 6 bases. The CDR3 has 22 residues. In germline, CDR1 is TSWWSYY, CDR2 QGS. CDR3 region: CALSYKAGKDLRWGHYTDKLIF. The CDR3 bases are TGTGCTCTCTCCTATAAAGCCGGGAAGGACCTACGGTGGGGGCATTACACCGATAAACTCATCTTC.

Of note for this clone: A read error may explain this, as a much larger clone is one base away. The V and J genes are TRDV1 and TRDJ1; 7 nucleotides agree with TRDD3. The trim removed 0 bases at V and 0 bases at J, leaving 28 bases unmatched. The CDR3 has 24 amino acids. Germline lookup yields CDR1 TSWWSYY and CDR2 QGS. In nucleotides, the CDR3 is TGTGCTCTTGGGGAACTAGAGCGACCTAATTTTGAGGGATACCGCATAAGGTACACCGATAAACTCATCTTT. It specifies CALGELERPNFEGYRIRYTDKLIF.

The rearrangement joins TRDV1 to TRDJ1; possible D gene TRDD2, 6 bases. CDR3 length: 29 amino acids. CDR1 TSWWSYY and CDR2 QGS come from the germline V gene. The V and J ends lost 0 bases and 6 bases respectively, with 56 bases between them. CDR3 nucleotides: TGTGCTCTTGGGGAACTAGTTTTTAGCTTCGTCCCCAATTGGTTCCTATTCGAGATCATACCCTTTCAGACCAATAAACTCATCTTT. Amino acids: CALGELVFSFVPNWFLFEIIPFQTNKLIF.

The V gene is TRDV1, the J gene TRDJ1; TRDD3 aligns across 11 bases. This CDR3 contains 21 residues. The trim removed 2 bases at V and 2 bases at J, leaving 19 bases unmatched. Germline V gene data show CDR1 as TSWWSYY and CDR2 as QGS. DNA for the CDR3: TGTGCTCTTGGGGAATATGCAACCTTCTTCTGGGGGATACCTCAGACCGATAAACTCATCTTT. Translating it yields CALGEYATFFWGIPQTDKLIF.

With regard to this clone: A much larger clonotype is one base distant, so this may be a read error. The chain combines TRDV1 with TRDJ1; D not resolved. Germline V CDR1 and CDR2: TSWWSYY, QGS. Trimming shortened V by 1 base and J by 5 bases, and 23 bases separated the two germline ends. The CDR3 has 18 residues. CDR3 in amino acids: CALGEPLGLKESLDKLIF. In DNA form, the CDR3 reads TGTGCTCTTGGGGAACCCCTAGGCCTCAAAGAGTCCCTGGATAAACTCATCTTT.

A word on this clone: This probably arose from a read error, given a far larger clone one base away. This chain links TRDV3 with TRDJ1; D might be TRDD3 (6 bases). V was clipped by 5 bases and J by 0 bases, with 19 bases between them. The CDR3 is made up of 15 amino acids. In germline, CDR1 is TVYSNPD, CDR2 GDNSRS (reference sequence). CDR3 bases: TGTGCCGTTCGTCCGGATACTTTGTACACCGATAAACTCATCTTT. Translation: CAVRPDTLYTDKLIF. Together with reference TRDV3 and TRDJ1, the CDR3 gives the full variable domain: CDKVTQSSPDQTVASGSEVVLLCTYDTVYSNPDLFWYRIRPDYSFQFVFYGDNSRSEGADFTQGRFSVKHILTQKAFHLVISPVRTEDSATYYCAVRPDTLYTDKLIFGKGTRVTVEP.

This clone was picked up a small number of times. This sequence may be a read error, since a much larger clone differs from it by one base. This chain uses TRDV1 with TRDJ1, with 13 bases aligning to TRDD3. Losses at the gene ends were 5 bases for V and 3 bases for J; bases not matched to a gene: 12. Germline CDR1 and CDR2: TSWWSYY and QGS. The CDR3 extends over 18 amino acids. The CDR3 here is CALGLTIKLGDTSDKLIF. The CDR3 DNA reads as TGTGCTCTTGGGCTAACTATTAAACTGGGGGATACGTCCGATAAACTCATCTTT.

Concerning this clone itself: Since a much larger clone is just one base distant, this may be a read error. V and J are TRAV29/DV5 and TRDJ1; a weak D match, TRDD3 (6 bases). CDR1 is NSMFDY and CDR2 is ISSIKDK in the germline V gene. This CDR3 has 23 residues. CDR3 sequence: CAASELARPGWGPPLGYTDNLIF. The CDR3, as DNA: TGTGCAGCAAGCGAATTGGCGAGGCCGGGCTGGGGACCCCCACTAGGGTACACCGATAACCTCATCTTT.

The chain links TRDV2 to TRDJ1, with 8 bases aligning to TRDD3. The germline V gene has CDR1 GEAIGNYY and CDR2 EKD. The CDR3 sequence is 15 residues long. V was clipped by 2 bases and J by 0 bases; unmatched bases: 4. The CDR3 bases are TGTGCCTGTGACAAACTGGGGGGTTACACCGATAAACTCATCTTT. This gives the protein CACDKLGGYTDKLIF.

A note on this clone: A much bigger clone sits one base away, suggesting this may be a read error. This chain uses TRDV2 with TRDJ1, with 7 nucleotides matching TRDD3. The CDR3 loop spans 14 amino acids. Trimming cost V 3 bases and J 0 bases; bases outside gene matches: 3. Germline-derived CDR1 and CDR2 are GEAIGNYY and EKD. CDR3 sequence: CACDSWGNTDKLIF. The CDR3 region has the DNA TGTGCCTGTGACTCATGGGGGAACACCGATAAACTCATCTTT.

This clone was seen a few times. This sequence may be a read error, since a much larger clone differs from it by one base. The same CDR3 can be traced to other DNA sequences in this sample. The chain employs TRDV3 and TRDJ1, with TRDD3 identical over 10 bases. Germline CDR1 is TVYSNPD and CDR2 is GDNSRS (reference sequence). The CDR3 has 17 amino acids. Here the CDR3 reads CAPSGGGYPAYTDKLIF. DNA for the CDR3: TGCGCCCCCTCCGGTGGGGGATACCCCGCGTACACCGATAAACTCATCTTT.

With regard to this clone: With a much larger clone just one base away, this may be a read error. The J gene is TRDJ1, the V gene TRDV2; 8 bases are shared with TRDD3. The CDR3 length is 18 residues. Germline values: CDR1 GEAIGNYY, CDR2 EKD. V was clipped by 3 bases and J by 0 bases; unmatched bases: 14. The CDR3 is CACDSVLGACWYTDKLIF. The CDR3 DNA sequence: TGTGCCTGTGACTCAGTACTGGGGGCTTGCTGGTACACCGATAAACTCATCTTT.